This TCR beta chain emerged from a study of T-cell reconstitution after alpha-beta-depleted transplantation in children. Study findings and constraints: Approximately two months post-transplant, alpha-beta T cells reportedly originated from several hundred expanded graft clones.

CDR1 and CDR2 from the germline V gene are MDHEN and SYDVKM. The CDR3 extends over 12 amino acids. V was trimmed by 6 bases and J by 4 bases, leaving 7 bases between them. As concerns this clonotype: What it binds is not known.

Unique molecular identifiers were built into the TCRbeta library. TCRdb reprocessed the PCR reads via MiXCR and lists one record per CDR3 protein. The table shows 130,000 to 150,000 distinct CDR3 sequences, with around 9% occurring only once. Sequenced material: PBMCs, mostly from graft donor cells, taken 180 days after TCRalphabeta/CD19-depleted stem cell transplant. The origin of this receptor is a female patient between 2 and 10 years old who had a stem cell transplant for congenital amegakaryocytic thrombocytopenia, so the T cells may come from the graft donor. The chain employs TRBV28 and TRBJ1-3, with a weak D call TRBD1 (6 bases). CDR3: CASSGQGNTIYF. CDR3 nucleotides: TGTGCCAGCAGCGGACAGGGAAACACCATATATTTT.